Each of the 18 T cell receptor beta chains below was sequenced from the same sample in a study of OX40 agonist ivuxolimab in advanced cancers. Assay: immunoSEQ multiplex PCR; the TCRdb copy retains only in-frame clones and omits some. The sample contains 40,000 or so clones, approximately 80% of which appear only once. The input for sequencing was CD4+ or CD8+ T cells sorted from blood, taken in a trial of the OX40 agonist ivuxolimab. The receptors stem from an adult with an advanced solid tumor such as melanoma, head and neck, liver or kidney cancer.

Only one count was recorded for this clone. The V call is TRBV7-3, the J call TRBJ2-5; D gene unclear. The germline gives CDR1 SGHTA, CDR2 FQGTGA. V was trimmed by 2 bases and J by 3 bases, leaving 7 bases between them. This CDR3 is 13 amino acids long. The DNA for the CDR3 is TGTGCCAGCAGCTTATCTAGGGAAGAGACCCAGTACTTC. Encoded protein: CASSLSREETQYF.

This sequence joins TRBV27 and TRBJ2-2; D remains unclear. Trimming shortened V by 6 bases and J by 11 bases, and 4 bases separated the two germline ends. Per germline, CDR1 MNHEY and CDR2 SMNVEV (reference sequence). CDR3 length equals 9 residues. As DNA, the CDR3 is TGTGCCAGCAGGAGAGAGCTGTTTTTT. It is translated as CASRRELFF.

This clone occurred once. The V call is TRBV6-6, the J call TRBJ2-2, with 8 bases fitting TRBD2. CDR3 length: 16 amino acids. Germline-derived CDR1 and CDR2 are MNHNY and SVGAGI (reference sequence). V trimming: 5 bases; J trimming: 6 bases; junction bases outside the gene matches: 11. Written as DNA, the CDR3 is TGTGCCAGCAGTCCCCTGGCAGCGGGAGTTTCCGGGGAGCTGTTTTTT. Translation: CASSPLAAGVSGELFF.

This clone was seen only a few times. The CDR3 sequence is CASSPRDGGSYEQYF. The CDR3 DNA follows: TGTGCCAGCAGCCCCCGCGACGGGGGCTCCTACGAGCAGTACTTC. The chain employs TRBV9 and TRBJ2-7; a possible D gene is TRBD2 (6 bases). The germline V gene encodes CDR1 SGDLS and CDR2 YYNGEE. This CDR3 is 15 amino acids long. Trimming took off 4 bases at V and 0 bases at J, with 14 bases between the two ends.

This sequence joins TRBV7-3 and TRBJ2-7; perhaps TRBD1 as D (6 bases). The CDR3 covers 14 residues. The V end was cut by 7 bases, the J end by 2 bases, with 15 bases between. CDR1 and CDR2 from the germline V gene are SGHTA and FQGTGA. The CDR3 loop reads CASMPHRDPYEQYF. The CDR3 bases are TGTGCCAGCATGCCCCACAGGGATCCCTACGAGCAGTACTTC.

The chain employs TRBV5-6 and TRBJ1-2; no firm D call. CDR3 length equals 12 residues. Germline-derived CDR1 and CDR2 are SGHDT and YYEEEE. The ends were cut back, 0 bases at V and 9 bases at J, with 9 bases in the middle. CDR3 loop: CASSLAGWSYTF. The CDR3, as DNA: TGTGCCAGCAGCTTGGCCGGCTGGAGCTACACCTTC.

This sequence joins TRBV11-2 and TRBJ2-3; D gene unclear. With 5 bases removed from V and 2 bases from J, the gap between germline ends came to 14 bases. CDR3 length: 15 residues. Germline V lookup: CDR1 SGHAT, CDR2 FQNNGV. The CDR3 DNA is TGTGCCAGCAGCAGAGGTGGTCCCATCACAGATACGCAGTATTTT. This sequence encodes CASSRGGPITDTQYF.

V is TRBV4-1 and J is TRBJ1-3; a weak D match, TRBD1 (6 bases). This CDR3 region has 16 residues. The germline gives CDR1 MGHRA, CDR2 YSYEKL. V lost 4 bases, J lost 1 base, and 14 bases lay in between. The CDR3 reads CASSRPAGVSGNTIYF. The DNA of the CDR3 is TGCGCCAGCAGCCGCCCCGCAGGGGTTTCTGGAAACACCATATATTTT.

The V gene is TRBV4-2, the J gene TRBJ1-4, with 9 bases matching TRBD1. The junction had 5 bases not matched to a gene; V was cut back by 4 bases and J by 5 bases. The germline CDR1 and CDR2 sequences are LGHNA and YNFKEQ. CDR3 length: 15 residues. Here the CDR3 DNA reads TGTGCCAGCAGCCCACCCGGGACAGGGAATGAAAAACTGTTTTTT. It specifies CASSPPGTGNEKLFF.

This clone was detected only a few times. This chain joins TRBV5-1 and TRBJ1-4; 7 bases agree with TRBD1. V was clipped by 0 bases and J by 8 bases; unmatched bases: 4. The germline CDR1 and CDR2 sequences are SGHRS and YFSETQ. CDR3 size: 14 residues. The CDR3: CASSLEGGHEKLFF. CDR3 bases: TGCGCCAGCAGCTTGGAAGGGGGCCACGAAAAACTGTTTTTT. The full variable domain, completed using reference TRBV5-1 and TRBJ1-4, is KAGVTQTPRYLIKTRGQQVTLSCSPISGHRSVSWYQQTPGQGLQFLFEYFSETQRNKGNFPGRFSGRQFSNSRSEMNVSTLELGDSALYLCASSLEGGHEKLFFGSGTQLSVL.

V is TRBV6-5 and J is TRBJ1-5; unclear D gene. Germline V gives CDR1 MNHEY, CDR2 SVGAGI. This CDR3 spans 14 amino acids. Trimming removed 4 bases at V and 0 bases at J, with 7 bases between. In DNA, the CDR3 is TGTGCCAGCAGTTGGTCCAATAGCAATCAGCCCCAGCATTTT. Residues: CASSWSNSNQPQHF.

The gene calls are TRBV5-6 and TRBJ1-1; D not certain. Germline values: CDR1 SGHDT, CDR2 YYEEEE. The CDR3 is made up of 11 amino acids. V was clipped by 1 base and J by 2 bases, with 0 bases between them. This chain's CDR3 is CASSLNTEAFF. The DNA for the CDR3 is TGTGCCAGCAGCTTGAACACTGAAGCTTTCTTT.

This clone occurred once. The CDR3 region has the DNA TGTGCCAGCAGTTTGACAGGGGGAGGAAACACCATATATTTT. Its protein is CASSLTGGGNTIYF. The chain couples TRBV6-5 to TRBJ1-3; TRBD1 agrees at 9 bases. The CDR3 is made up of 14 amino acids. Germline lookup yields CDR1 MNHEY and CDR2 SVGAGI. J lost 4 bases, V lost 4 bases, and 2 bases had no gene match.

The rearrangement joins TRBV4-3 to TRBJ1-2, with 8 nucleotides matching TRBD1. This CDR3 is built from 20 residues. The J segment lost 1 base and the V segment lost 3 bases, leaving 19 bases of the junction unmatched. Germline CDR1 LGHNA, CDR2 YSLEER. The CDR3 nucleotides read TGCGCCAGCAGCCAGAATGGGCAGGCGTCAGGGGGCCCTATTAACTATGGCTACACCTTC. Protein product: CASSQNGQASGGPINYGYTF.

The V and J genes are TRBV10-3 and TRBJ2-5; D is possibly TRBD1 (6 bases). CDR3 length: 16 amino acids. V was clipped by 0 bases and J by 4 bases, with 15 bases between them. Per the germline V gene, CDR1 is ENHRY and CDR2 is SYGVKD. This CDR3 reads CAISESVGRGSETQYF. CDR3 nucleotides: TGTGCCATCAGTGAGTCGGTAGGCAGGGGTTCAGAGACCCAGTACTTC.

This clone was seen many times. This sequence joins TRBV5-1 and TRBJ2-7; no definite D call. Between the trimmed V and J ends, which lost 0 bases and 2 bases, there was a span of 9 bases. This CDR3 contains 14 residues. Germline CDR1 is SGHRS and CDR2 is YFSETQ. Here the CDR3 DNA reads TGCGCCAGCAGCTTGGGGCACACAACCTACGAGCAGTACTTC. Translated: CASSLGHTTYEQYF.

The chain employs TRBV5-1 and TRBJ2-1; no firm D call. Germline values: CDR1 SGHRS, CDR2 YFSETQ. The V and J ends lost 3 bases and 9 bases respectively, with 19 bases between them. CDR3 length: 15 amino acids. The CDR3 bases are TGCGCCAGCAGCTCCACCTTAGTTTCTACGGGTGAGCAGTTCTTC. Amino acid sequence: CASSSTLVSTGEQFF.

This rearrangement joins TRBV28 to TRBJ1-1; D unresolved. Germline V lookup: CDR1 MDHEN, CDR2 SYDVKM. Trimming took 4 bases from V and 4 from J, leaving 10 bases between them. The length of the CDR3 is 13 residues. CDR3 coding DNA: TGTGCCAGCAGTTCCAGACCCGGCACTGAAGCTTTCTTT. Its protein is CASSSRPGTEAFF.